These 2 T cell receptor beta chains originate from one sample sequenced in a study of beta chain features in type 1 diabetes (dated by TCRdb to the late 2010s). Receptors were amplified or captured by the immunoSEQ multiplex PCR assay. The entire isolated RNA was reverse transcribed using the High Capacity cDNA Reverse Transcription Kit, and thus expressed TCRB transcripts were sequenced. TCRdb mirrors the immuneACCESS table, restricted to in-frame sequences. Some clones are absent from its copies; in checked studies, under half trace to an unresolved V gene, and the reason for the others is unknown. This sample is represented by around 150,000 clones; about 8.1% of them were singletons. Jointly, the top ten make up 0.55% to 0.75% of the sample. Material for sequencing was central memory CD4+ T cells from blood. The receptors stem from a man between 18 and 29 years old in good health.

This clone was counted a few times. The chain links TRBV15 to TRBJ2-5; the D gene is possibly TRBD1 (6 bases). This CDR3 spans 16 amino acids. V was shortened by 1 base and J by 4 bases, with 16 bases between the two germline ends. Germline V gene sequence: CDR1 LNHNV, CDR2 YYDKDF (reference sequence). The CDR3 sequence is CATSRGTTGLTETQYF. Here the CDR3 DNA reads TGTGCCACCAGCAGAGGAACAACAGGGCTGACAGAGACCCAGTACTTC. The variable domain in full, completed from reference TRBV15 and TRBJ2-5, reads DAMVIQNPRYQVTQFGKPVTLSCSQTLNHNVMYWYQQKSSQAPKLLFHYYDKDFNNEADTPDNFQSRRPNTSFCFLDIRSPGLGDTAMYLCATSRGTTGLTETQYFGPGTRLLVL.

This clone was observed many times. The J gene is TRBJ2-1, the V gene TRBV30; 7 positions match TRBD1. V lost 5 bases and J lost 1; bases outside the gene matches: 8. The CDR3 totals 15 residues. Germline CDR1 and CDR2: GTSNPN and SVGIG (reference sequence). CDR3 bases: TGTGCCTGGCTCTCAGGGGGATCATCCTACAATGAGCAGTTCTTC. Encoded protein: CAWLSGGSSYNEQFF.